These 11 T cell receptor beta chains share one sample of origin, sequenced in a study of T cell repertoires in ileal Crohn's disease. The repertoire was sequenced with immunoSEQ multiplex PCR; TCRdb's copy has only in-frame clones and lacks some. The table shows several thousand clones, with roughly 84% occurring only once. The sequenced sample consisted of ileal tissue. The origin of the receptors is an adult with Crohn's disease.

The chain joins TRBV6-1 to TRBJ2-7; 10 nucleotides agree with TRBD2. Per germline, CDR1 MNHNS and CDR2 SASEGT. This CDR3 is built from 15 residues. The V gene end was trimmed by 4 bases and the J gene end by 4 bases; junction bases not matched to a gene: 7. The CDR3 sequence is CASSGSGGHRYEQYF. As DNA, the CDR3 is TGTGCCAGCAGTGGTAGCGGGGGGCATCGTTACGAGCAGTACTTC.

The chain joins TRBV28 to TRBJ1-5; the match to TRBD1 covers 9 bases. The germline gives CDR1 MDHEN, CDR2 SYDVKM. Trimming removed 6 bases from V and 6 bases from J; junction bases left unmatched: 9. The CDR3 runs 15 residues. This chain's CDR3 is CASREWTGESQPQHF. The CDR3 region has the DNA TGTGCCAGCAGAGAATGGACAGGGGAAAGTCAGCCCCAGCATTTT.

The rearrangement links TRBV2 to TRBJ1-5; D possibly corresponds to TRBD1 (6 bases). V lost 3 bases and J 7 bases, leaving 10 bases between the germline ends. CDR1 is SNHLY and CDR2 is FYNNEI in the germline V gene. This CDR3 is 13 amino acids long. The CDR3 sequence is CASSDGGQQPQHF. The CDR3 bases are TGTGCCAGCAGTGATGGGGGCCAACAGCCCCAGCATTTT.

DNA of the CDR3: TGTGCCAGCAGCCCGGGGGGGGGCACGCAGTATTTT. Protein sequence: CASSPGGGTQYF. The V gene is TRBV7-6, the J gene TRBJ2-3; 8 bases are a match to TRBD2. Trimming took 5 bases from V and 9 from J; bases not matched to a gene: 4. Germline V gene sequence: CDR1 SGHVS, CDR2 FNYEAQ. This CDR3 spans 12 amino acids.

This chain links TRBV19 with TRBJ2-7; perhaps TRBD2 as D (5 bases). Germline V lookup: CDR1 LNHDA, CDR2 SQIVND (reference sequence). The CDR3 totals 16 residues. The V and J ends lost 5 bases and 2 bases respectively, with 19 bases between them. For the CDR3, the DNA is TGTGCCAGTAGTCACCCAGGTGGGAGAAGTACCTACGAGCAGTACTTC. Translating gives CASSHPGGRSTYEQYF.

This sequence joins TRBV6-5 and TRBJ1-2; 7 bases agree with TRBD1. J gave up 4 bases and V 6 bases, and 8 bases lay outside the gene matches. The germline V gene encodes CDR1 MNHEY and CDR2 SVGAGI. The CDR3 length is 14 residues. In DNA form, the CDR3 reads TGTGCCAGCAGCGAGGCGGACAGGCGCTATGGCTACACCTTC. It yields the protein CASSEADRRYGYTF.

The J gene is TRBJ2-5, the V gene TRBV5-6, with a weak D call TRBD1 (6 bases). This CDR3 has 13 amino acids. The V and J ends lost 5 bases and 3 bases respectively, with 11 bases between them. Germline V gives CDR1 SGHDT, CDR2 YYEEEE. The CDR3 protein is CASRPRDKETQYF. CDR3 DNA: TGTGCCAGCAGACCCCGGGACAAAGAGACCCAGTACTTC.

The CDR3 sequence is CAISDPGSSGNTIYF. The DNA for the CDR3 is TGTGCCATCAGTGACCCAGGCAGCTCTGGAAACACCATATATTTT. The J gene is TRBJ1-3, the V gene TRBV10-3, with D hard to call. Germline CDR1 ENHRY, CDR2 SYGVKD. CDR3 length: 15 residues. V was pared by 3 bases and J by 0 bases, with 9 bases between.

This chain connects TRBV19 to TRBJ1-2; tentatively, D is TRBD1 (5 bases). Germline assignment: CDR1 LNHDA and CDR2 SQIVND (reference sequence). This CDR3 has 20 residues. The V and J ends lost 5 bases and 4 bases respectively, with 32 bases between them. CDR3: CASSSRAGGGSPQGGYGYTF. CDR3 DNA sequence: TGTGCCAGTAGTTCGAGAGCGGGGGGGGGATCCCCCCAAGGCGGCTATGGCTACACCTTC.

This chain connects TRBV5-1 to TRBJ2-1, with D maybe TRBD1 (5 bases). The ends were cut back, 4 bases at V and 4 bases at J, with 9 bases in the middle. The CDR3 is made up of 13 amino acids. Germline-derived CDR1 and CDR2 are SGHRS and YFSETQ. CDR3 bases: TGCGCCAGCAGCCCCGGACAATACAATGAGCAGTTCTTC. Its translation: CASSPGQYNEQFF.

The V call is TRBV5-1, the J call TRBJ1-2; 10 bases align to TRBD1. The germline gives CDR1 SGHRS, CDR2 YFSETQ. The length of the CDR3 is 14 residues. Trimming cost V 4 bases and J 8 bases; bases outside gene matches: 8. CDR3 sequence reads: CASSSRDRGWGYTF. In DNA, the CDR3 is TGCGCCAGCAGCAGCCGGGACAGGGGTTGGGGCTACACCTTC.